The 2 T cell receptor beta chains below come from one sample, sequenced in a study of T cell responses to AZD1222 COVID-19 vaccine. Assay used: immunoSEQ multiplex PCR; TCRdb lists only in-frame clones, some missing. The repertoire consists of roughly 100,000 clones, with around 90% occurring once and the leading ten covering around 4.8%. The source material was peripheral blood, sampled on day 0 of AZD1222 vaccination. Source of these receptors: an adult in good health.

The rearrangement uses TRBV4-1 and TRBJ1-1; no clear D. CDR3 length: 14 amino acids. Trimming pared 3 bases from V and 4 bases from J, leaving 12 bases between. CDR1 MGHRA and CDR2 YSYEKL come from the germline V gene. In DNA, the CDR3 is TGCGCCAGCAGCCATATAGGGTTGGGCACTGAAGCTTTCTTT. It codes for CASSHIGLGTEAFF.

This chain uses TRBV2 with TRBJ1-5; D remains unclear. Trimming took off 7 bases at V and 9 bases at J, with 13 bases between the two ends. This CDR3 is built from 12 residues. Per germline, CDR1 SNHLY and CDR2 FYNNEI. The CDR3 is CASTSAYGPQHF. CDR3 in DNA: TGTGCCAGCACCTCTGCGTACGGGCCCCAGCATTTT.